This T cell receptor beta chain was documented in a study of blood T cell repertoires in COVID-19. Looking at the study overall: From the United States, Italy and Spain came samples of acute and convalescent COVID-19. Sample material is recorded as cDNA or gDNA derived from T cells, B-cell-depleted T cells, or PBMCs.

V lost 7 bases and J 6 bases, leaving 18 bases between the germline ends. CDR1 and CDR2 from the germline V gene are MDHEN and SYDVKM. This CDR3 is 15 amino acids long. Authors' data handling: Reference gene primer amplification gave estimated nucleated cell counts. Repertoires were generated with immunoSEQ multiplex PCR, while TCRdb's copy carries only in-frame clones and drops some. The DNA gave D and trimming, while V, J and clone size come from that table. The profile shows more than 200,000 clones, about 88% of them singletons. The clonotype was recovered from a man in his forties with acute or convalescent COVID-19. The chain employs TRBV28 and TRBJ2-2; possibly TRBD2 for D (6 bases). Sequenced sample: peripheral blood. The CDR3 spells CASISPGEGPGELFF. The CDR3 region has the DNA TGTGCCAGCATCTCGCCGGGAGAGGGTCCCGGGGAGCTGTTTTTT.